A single sample is the source of the 29 T cell receptor beta chains below, sequenced in a study of T cells in Graves' hyperthyroidism and ophthalmopathy. The CDR3 regions of TCR beta were amplified from RNA transcripts. HTBI primers were employed in a first-round RT-PCR of the TCR CDR3. One entry per CDR3 protein results from TCRdb running MiXCR on the multiplex PCR reads. The sample holds 450,000 to 700,000 distinct CDR3 sequences, 46% seen once. Sequenced: peripheral blood or thyroid tissue (not recorded which). The receptors were gathered from a young woman with Graves' hyperthyroidism.

The chain joins TRBV12-3 or TRBV12-4 to TRBJ1-2, with TRBD1 as a possible D gene (5 bases). CDR3 length: 15 residues. The V gene lost 7 bases and the J gene lost 1 base, with 16 bases spanning the gap. As DNA, the CDR3 is TGTGCCAGCAACGGGGGGAGACCCTTTAACTATGGCTACACCTTC. Residues: CASNGGRPFNYGYTF.

The chain links TRBV3-2 to TRBJ1-4; TRBD1, the table's D call, lacks a check against the DNA. TRBV3-2 is shown as a pseudogene. This CDR3 spans 15 amino acids. DNA of the CDR3: TGTGCCAGCAGCCAGGGGGGACAGGGAAATGAAAAACTGTTTTTT. Translating gives CASSQGGQGNEKLFF.

The rearrangement joins TRBV10-3 to TRBJ1-2, with D hard to call. Deletions cut 8 bases from V and 0 bases from J, with 16 bases between. CDR3 length: 15 amino acids. Per the germline V gene, CDR1 is ENHRY and CDR2 is SYGVKD. As DNA, the CDR3 is TGTGCCATCGCAAGCAGTTTAAGACCTAACTATGGCTACACCTTC. Translating gives CAIASSLRPNYGYTF.

This clonotype has just one count. The chain combines TRBV20-1 with TRBJ2-7; 7 bases fit TRBD1. The length of the CDR3 is 12 residues. Germline loops: CDR1 DFQATT, CDR2 SNEGSKA (reference sequence). V trimming: 5 bases; J trimming: 7 bases; junction bases outside the gene matches: 8. This CDR3 reads CSAGTVYNEQYF. The CDR3 region has the DNA TGCAGTGCTGGGACAGTCTACAATGAGCAGTACTTC.

This clonotype was observed many times. The chain employs TRBV5-1 and TRBJ2-7; D call uncertain. The CDR3 loop spans 14 amino acids. Trimming removed 0 bases at V and 6 bases at J, with 13 bases between. Germline lookup yields CDR1 SGHRS and CDR2 YFSETQ. The CDR3 region has the DNA TGCGCCAGCAGCTTGGAAAGGGTATCTGGCGAGCAGTACTTC. It codes for CASSLERVSGEQYF.

The table lists this clonotype with many counts. The V call is TRBV5-6, the J call TRBJ1-1, with D hard to call. The CDR3 covers 11 residues. Trimming removed 2 bases from V and 5 bases from J, with 4 bases in between. CDR1 and CDR2 (germline): SGHDT, YYEEEE. The CDR3 DNA reads as TGTGCCAGCAGCTTTGGAACTGAAGCTTTCTTT. Translating it yields CASSFGTEAFF. Using reference TRBV5-6 and TRBJ1-1 for the parts outside the CDR3, the full variable domain is DAGVTQSPTHLIKTRGQQVTLRCSPKSGHDTVSWYQQALGQGPQFIFQYYEEEERQRGNFPDRFSGHQFPNYSSELNVNALLLGDSALYLCASSFGTEAFFGQGTRLTVV.

The rearrangement uses TRBV20-1 and TRBJ2-5; D is uncertain. The CDR3 is 14 amino acids. Germline assignment: CDR1 DFQATT and CDR2 SNEGSKA (reference sequence). V was pared by 0 bases and J by 9 bases, with 17 bases between. DNA of the CDR3: TGCAGTGCTAGAGAGCCGTTTAGCAATCAGCCCCAGTACTTC. Protein: CSAREPFSNQPQYF.

Worth noting for this clonotype: At one boundary the junction diverges from the germline segment, which might be a read error. The J gene is TRBJ2-6, the V gene TRBV15; the D gene is possibly TRBD2 (7 bases). The germline V gene encodes CDR1 LNHNV and CDR2 YYDKDF (reference sequence). This CDR3 contains 14 residues. CDR3 region: CATSREAGAYVLTF. As DNA, the CDR3 is TGTGCCACCAGCAGAGAGGCGGGGGCCTACGTCCTGACTTTC.

This clonotype was counted between two and nine times. This chain joins TRBV20-1 and TRBJ2-7; no definite D call. CDR1 DFQATT and CDR2 SNEGSKA come from the germline V gene (reference sequence). The CDR3 is 14 residues long. V shed 3 bases and J shed 7 bases, with 19 bases lying between them. The chain's CDR3 is CSASGLSSYNEQYF. The CDR3 DNA sequence: TGCAGTGCTAGCGGGCTCAGCTCCTACAATGAGCAGTACTTC.

This clonotype has at least ten counts. The chain links TRBV7-8 to TRBJ2-7, with 7 bases fitting TRBD2. This CDR3 is built from 12 residues. Per germline, CDR1 SGHVS and CDR2 FQNEAQ. Trimming took 9 bases from V and 1 from J; bases not matched to a gene: 3. In DNA, the CDR3 is TGTGCCAGTACTAGCGTATCCTACGAGCAGTACTTC. Protein: CASTSVSYEQYF.

With respect to this clonotype: A read error may produce the germline difference seen at one junction end. CDR3 nucleotides: TGTGCCAGCAGCTTAGCCTGGGACAGTTCTAACTATGGCTACACCTTC. Its translation: CASSLAWDSSNYGYTF. The gene calls are TRBV12-3 or TRBV12-4 and TRBJ1-2; 7 bases fit TRBD1. This CDR3 is 16 amino acids long.

V gene TRBV5-1 combines with J gene TRBJ2-2, with D possibly matching TRBD2 (6 bases). Germline V lookup: CDR1 SGHRS, CDR2 YFSETQ. The CDR3 runs to 17 residues. The V end lost 0 bases, the J end lost 7 bases, and 19 bases lay between the germline ends. CDR3 in amino acids: CASSLVGSGSVNGELFF. The CDR3, as DNA: TGCGCCAGCAGCTTGGTGGGTAGCGGCTCGGTGAACGGGGAGCTGTTTTTT. Full variable domain (rest looked up from reference TRBV5-1 and TRBJ2-2): KAGVTQTPRYLIKTRGQQVTLSCSPISGHRSVSWYQQTPGQGLQFLFEYFSETQRNKGNFPGRFSGRQFSNSRSEMNVSTLELGDSALYLCASSLVGSGSVNGELFFGEGSRLTVL.

In this sample, this clonotype turned up many times. V and J are TRBV5-1 and TRBJ1-1; D gene unclear. The CDR3 spans 15 residues. The V and J ends lost 2 bases and 0 bases respectively, with 11 bases between them. The V gene's germline CDR1 is SGHRS and CDR2 YFSETQ. The CDR3 reads CASSLVGDMNTEAFF. The CDR3 DNA is TGCGCCAGCAGCTTAGTCGGAGACATGAACACTGAAGCTTTCTTT.

This clonotype came up many times. The chain couples TRBV6-1 to TRBJ2-7; D ambiguous. Trimming removed 6 bases at V and 5 bases at J, with 17 bases between. Germline V gene lookup returns CDR1 MNHNS and CDR2 SASEGT. The CDR3 runs to 14 residues. CDR3 region: CASSPPRDTNEQYF. The CDR3 DNA sequence: TGTGCCAGCAGCCCACCGCGCGATACGAACGAGCAGTACTTC.

This clonotype was counted many times. The chain carries TRBV6-6 and TRBJ2-7; D gene unclear. V was clipped by 5 bases and J by 9 bases, with 11 bases between them. Germline CDR1 and CDR2: MNHNY and SVGAGI (reference sequence). CDR3 length: 11 residues. The CDR3 loop is CASSPGPGQYF. For the CDR3, the DNA is TGTGCCAGCAGTCCGGGTCCGGGGCAGTACTTC.

This clonotype was recorded once. One end of the junction does not line up with germline, which may come from a read error. The CDR3 sequence: CDSSQDKGFLYEQYF. CDR3 DNA sequence: TGTGACAGCAGCCAAGACAAAGGTTTCCTCTACGAGCAGTACTTC. This chain connects TRBV4-2 to TRBJ2-7; D ambiguous. Germline loops: CDR1 LGHNA, CDR2 YNFKEQ. The CDR3 has 15 amino acids.

Concerning this clonotype: This clone may be a read error of a much larger clone one base away. The chain joins TRBV11-2 to TRBJ2-2; TRBD1 matches at 7 bases. This CDR3 is built from 13 residues. Germline V gene data show CDR1 as SGHAT and CDR2 as FQNNGV. The CDR3 is CATEDRNTGELLF. CDR3 bases: TGTGCCACAGAGGACAGGAACACCGGGGAGCTGCTTTTT.

The genes are TRBV5-1 and TRBJ1-2; D uncertain. This CDR3 is 15 amino acids long. CDR1 is SGHRS and CDR2 is YFSETQ in the germline V gene. V was trimmed by 1 base and J by 6 bases, leaving 16 bases between them. CDR3 amino acids: CASSLRAAPTNGYTF. In DNA form, the CDR3 reads TGCGCCAGCAGCTTGAGAGCAGCCCCGACTAATGGCTACACCTTC.

V and J are TRBV10-3 and TRBJ1-1; D possibly corresponds to TRBD1 (6 bases). Per germline, CDR1 ENHRY and CDR2 SYGVKD. V lost 4 bases to trimming and J lost 1 base, with 16 bases between them. The CDR3 loop spans 16 amino acids. Here the CDR3 reads CAISVKQGSPNTEAFF. DNA of the CDR3: TGTGCCATCAGTGTCAAACAGGGCAGCCCGAACACTGAAGCTTTCTTT.

This clonotype appeared a few times. The chain carries TRBV5-5 and TRBJ1-6; perhaps TRBD1 as D (5 bases). Trimming shortened V by 4 bases and J by 10 bases, and 9 bases separated the two germline ends. The CDR3 has 12 residues. Germline V gives CDR1 SGHKS, CDR2 YYEKEE (reference sequence). Here the CDR3 DNA reads TGTGCCAGCAGCCACCGGGGGTCACCCCTCCACTTT. It specifies CASSHRGSPLHF.

This clonotype has a count of ten or more. V is TRBV6-2 or TRBV6-3 and J is TRBJ2-5; D gene uncertain. The CDR3 spans 11 residues. V lost 6 bases and J 5 bases, leaving 7 bases between the germline ends. Germline V gene sequence: CDR1 MNHEY, CDR2 SVGEGT. CDR3 protein: CASSGWETQYF. The CDR3 nucleotides are TGTGCCAGCAGCGGCTGGGAGACCCAGTACTTC.

This clonotype was detected many times. The chain uses TRBV2 and TRBJ1-5; possibly TRBD1 for D (6 bases). The ends were cut back, 8 bases at V and 11 bases at J, with 13 bases in the middle. CDR1 is SNHLY, CDR2 FYNNEI, per germline. This CDR3 comprises 11 residues. The CDR3 region is CASRTGKAQHF. CDR3 coding DNA: TGTGCCAGCCGAACAGGGAAGGCCCAGCATTTT.

V is TRBV10-3 and J is TRBJ2-7; 11 bases are a match to TRBD2. Germline V gives CDR1 ENHRY, CDR2 SYGVKD. With 11 bases clipped from V and 0 bases from J, the junction kept 18 bases outside the gene matches. This CDR3 spans 18 amino acids. The chain's CDR3 is CAVQDPGLADNPSYEQYF. CDR3 bases: TGTGCCGTCCAAGACCCGGGACTAGCGGACAACCCCTCCTACGAGCAGTACTTC.

This chain links TRBV10-3 with TRBJ1-2; D is unclear. V lost 4 bases and J lost 4, with 28 bases in between. The CDR3 has 19 residues. CDR1 is ENHRY, CDR2 SYGVKD, per germline. CDR3 loop: CAISAGATQKGERSYGYTF. The CDR3 nucleotides read TGTGCCATCAGTGCAGGCGCCACTCAAAAAGGTGAAAGGAGCTATGGCTACACCTTC.

V is TRBV29-1 and J is TRBJ1-6; TRBD1 might be the D (5 bases). CDR1 is SQVTM and CDR2 is ANQGSEA in the germline V gene. The CDR3 length is 10 residues. V lost 3 bases and J 19 bases, leaving 13 bases between the germline ends. CDR3 bases: TGCAGCGTTGAGGGGCTAGCGGGACACTTT. Translated, it gives CSVEGLAGHF.

With regard to this clonotype: This sequence may be a read error, since a much larger clone differs from it by one base. The gene calls are TRBV7-2 and TRBJ2-7; D perhaps matches TRBD2 (7 bases). The CDR3 spans 15 residues. The germline V gene has CDR1 SGHTA and CDR2 FQGNSA. The CDR3 bases are TGTGCCAGCAGCTTGTTCGGGGGGCTTTTGTTTGAGCGGTACTTC. Its protein product is CASSLFGGLLFERYF.

The CDR3 spells CAISDPARGYTF. The DNA for the CDR3 is TGTGCCATCAGTGACCCGGCGCGGGGCTACACCTTC. The rearrangement joins TRBV10-3 to TRBJ1-2, with unresolved D. Trimming removed 3 bases from V and 8 bases from J, with 10 bases in between. CDR3 length: 12 amino acids. Germline CDR1 ENHRY, CDR2 SYGVKD.

This chain joins TRBV6-5 and TRBJ2-7; no clear D. The CDR3 extends over 12 amino acids. From germline, CDR1 is MNHEY and CDR2 SVGAGI. The V end lost 8 bases, the J end lost 2 bases, and 10 bases lay between the germline ends. The CDR3 spells CASGKAAYEQYF. CDR3 DNA: TGTGCCAGCGGGAAGGCCGCCTACGAGCAGTACTTC.

J is TRBJ1-2 and V is TRBV30; a weak D match, TRBD1 (6 bases). The CDR3 is made up of 20 amino acids. Germline values: CDR1 GTSNPN, CDR2 SVGIG (reference sequence). Between the trimmed V and J ends, which lost 0 bases and 4 bases, there was a span of 30 bases. CDR3 bases: TGTGCCTGGAGTGTACTTATATTGTCCCGGGACAACCCTTTTGGCTATGGCTACACCTTC. Its protein product is CAWSVLILSRDNPFGYGYTF. The full variable domain, with the rest looked up from reference TRBV30 and TRBJ1-2, is SQTIHQWPATLVQPVGSPLSLECTVEGTSNPNLYWYRQAAGRGLQLLFYSVGIGQISSEVPQNLSASRPQDRQFILSSKKLLLSDSGFYLCAWSVLILSRDNPFGYGYTFGSGTRLTVV.